This T cell receptor (beta chain) was identified in a study of OX40 agonist ivuxolimab in advanced cancers. In the study overall: One patient with hepatocellular carcinoma and two with cutaneous melanoma, three in all, had partial responses.

Germline CDR1 and CDR2: MNHNS and SASEGT. This CDR3 spans 12 amino acids. The germline V and J ends were trimmed by 7 bases and 5 bases, with 11 bases remaining between them. TCRdb's table, derived via immunoSEQ multiplex PCR, lists solely in-frame clones and lacks some. The sample carries under 85,000 clones, about 84% recorded once. This sequence originates from an adult with an advanced solid tumor such as melanoma, head and neck, liver or kidney cancer. Sequenced material: CD4+ or CD8+ T cells sorted from blood, taken in a trial of the OX40 agonist ivuxolimab. This sequence joins TRBV6-1 and TRBJ1-2; D unresolved. The DNA of the CDR3 is TGTGCCAGCATGACCTCGGGGTATGGCTACACCTTC. Amino acids: CASMTSGYGYTF.